The subject of this entry is one T cell receptor beta chain. Its antigen is not known. The data stem from a study of cytomegalovirus exposure and HLA in healthy donors. Study summary: HLA-typed donors were the source of around 85 million unique TCRs held in an early data release. Findings of the study overall: Per a later analysis, 16,951 TCR beta sequences showed association with HLA alleles at 0.05 false discovery rate.

In nominal health when sampled, donors likely had unrecorded immune exposures nonetheless. The PCR made use of 60 Vbeta and 13 Jbeta primers. Sequenced by immunoSEQ multiplex PCR; TCRdb stores in-frame clones only, minus some. The clone table shows about 32,000 clones, with the ten largest holding approximately 4.8%. The receptor comes from a female donor in good health and CMV-seronegative. The sample was PBMCs.

The CDR3 DNA reads as TGTGCCAGCAGCTTTTTCCACGGGACAGGGGGGCAAGAGACCCAGTACTTC. Its translation: CASSFFHGTGGQETQYF. The chain combines TRBV7-2 with TRBJ2-5; 11 bases are shared with TRBD1. The V and J ends lost 3 bases and 2 bases, in that order; junction bases with no gene match: 8. The CDR3 length is 17 residues. Per the germline V gene, CDR1 is SGHTA and CDR2 is FQGNSA.